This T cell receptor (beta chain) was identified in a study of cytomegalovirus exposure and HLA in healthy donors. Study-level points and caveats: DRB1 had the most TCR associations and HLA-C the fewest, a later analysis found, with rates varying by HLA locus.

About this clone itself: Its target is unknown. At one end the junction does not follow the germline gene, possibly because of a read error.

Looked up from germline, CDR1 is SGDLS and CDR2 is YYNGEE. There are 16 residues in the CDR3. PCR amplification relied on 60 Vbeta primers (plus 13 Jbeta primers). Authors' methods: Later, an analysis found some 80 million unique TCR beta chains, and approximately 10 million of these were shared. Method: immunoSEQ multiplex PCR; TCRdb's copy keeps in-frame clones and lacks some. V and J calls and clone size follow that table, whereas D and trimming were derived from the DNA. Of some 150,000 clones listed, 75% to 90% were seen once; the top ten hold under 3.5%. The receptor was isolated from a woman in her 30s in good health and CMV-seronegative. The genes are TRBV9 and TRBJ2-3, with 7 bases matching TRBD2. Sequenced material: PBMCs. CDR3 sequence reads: CASSARLATNTDMQYF. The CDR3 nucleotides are TGTGCCAGCAGCGCCCGACTAGCAACCAACACAGATATGCAGTATTTT.